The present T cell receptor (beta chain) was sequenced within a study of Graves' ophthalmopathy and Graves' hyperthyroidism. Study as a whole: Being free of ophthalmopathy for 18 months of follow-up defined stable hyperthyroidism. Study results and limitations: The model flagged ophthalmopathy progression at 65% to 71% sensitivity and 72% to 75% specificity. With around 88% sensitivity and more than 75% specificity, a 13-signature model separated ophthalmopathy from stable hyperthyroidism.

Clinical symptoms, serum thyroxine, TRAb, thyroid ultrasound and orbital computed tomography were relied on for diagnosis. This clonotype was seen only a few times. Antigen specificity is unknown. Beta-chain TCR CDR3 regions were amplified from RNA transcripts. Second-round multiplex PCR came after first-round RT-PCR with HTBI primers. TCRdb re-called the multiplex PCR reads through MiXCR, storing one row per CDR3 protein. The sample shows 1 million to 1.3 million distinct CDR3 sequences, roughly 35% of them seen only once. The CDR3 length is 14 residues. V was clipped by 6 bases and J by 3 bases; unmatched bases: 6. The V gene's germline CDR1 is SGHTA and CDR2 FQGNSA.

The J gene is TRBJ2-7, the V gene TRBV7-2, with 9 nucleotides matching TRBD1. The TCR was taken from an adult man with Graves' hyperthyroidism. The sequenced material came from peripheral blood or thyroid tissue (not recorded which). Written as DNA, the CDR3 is TGTGCCAGCAGATTGGGGGACAGGGTCTACGAGCAGTACTTC. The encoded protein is CASRLGDRVYEQYF.